One T cell receptor (beta chain) is described in this entry. Its antigen is not identified. 13 Jbeta primers and 60 Vbeta primers were used for the PCR. Produced via immunoSEQ multiplex PCR; TCRdb's table is partial and in-frame only. The sample carries about 140,000 clones, around 80% recorded once. Trimming took 4 bases from V and 4 from J; bases not matched to a gene: 10. The CDR3 has 19 residues. Germline-derived CDR1 and CDR2 are SGHDN and FVKESK. This record belongs to a study of cytomegalovirus exposure and HLA in healthy donors. Study-level findings and limits: It was reported in a later analysis that an Asian-associated ancestry cluster showed fewer N-insertions than the 666-donor mean. Cytomegalovirus association was assigned to approximately 160 TCR beta chains. A later analysis by the authors found several of the most significant clusters apparently linked to common viral pathogens.

The receptor was derived from a man younger than 45 in good health. The gene calls are TRBV14 and TRBJ2-1; TRBD2 matches at 16 bases. Sequenced: PBMCs. The CDR3 sequence: CASSRPGTSGRAVYNEQFF. The CDR3 DNA reads as TGTGCCAGCAGCCGCCCCGGGACTAGCGGGAGGGCCGTGTACAATGAGCAGTTCTTC.